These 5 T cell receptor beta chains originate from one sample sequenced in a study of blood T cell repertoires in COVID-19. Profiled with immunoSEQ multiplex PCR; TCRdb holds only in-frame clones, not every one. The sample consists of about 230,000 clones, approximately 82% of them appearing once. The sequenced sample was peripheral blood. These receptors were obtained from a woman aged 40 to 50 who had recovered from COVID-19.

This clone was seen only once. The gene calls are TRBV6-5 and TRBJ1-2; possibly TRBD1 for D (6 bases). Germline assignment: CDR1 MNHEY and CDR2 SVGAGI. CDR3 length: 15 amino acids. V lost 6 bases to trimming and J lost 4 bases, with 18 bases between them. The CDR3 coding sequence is TGTGCCAGCAGATCTACGGGGGGGCGCGTCTATGGCTACACCTTC. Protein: CASRSTGGRVYGYTF.

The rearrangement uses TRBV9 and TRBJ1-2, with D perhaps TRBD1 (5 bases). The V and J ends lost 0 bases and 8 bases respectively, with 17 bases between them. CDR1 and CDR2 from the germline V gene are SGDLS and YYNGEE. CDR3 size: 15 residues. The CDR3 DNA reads TGTGCCAGCAGCGTAGGTTCCCAGGGAATGGGAGGCTACACCTTC. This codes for CASSVGSQGMGGYTF.

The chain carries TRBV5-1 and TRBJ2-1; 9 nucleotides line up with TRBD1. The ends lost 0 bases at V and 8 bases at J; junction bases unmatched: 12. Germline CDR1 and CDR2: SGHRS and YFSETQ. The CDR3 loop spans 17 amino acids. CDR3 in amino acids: CASSLALRTGGIDEQFF. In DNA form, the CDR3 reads TGCGCCAGCAGCTTGGCCTTACGAACAGGGGGCATAGATGAGCAGTTCTTC.

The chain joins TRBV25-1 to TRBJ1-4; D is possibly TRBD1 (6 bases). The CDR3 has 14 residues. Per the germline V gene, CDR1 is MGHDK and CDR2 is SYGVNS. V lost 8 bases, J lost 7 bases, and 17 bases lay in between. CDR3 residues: CASRKQGHGEKLFF. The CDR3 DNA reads TGTGCCAGCCGCAAACAGGGTCACGGTGAAAAACTGTTTTTT.

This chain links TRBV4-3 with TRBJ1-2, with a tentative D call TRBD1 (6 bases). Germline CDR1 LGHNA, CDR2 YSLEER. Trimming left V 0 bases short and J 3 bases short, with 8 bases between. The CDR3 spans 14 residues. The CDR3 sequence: CASSQDWTDYGYTF. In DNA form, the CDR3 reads TGCGCCAGCAGCCAAGATTGGACAGACTATGGCTACACCTTC.